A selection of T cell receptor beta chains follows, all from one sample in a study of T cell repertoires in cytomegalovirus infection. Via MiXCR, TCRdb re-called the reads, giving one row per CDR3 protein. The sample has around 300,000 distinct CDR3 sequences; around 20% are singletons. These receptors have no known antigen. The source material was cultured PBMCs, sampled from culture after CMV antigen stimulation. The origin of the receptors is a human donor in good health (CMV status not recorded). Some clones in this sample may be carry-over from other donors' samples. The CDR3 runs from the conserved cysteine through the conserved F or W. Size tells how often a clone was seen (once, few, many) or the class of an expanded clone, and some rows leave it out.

CASSFGQRETQYF	TRBV7-3	NA
CASSYNPTGVGPLNTEAFF	TRBV6-2/TRBV6-3	NA
CASSPPGRGGYTF	TRBV7-2	medium-sized
CASSWAGQGARNTIYF	TRBV7-8	NA
CASSFGLAGDTQYF	TRBV7-2	many
CASSQDTQGDSPLHF	TRBV4-1	NA
CASSPDISSYNEQFF	TRBV28	few
CASSLDPSGIYNEQFF	TRBV11-2	NA
CASSFQTVGQETQYF	TRBV11-2	NA
CASMSSAGEQYF	TRBV12-3/TRBV12-4	few
CATSDFRGTSYDNEQFF	TRBV24-1	many
CASSQDDVREKLFF	TRBV14	NA
CASSLIAGEQYEQYF	TRBV28	many
CSARDPRLAGEFF	TRBV20-1	few
CASSIVSGNEQFF	TRBV19	few
CASSFKRETQYF	TRBV28	NA
CASSSGTSGSADTQYF	TRBV11-3	many
CASSSRAGGPETQYF	TRBV27	many
CASSIGPTYNEQFF	TRBV19	NA
CASSRAPQGMGTEAFF	TRBV12-3/TRBV12-4	NA
CASSLAPTGKGDDEQFF	TRBV7-2	many
CASSQHTGITEAFF	TRBV4-3	NA
CSARSLGLAGDGDTQYF	TRBV20-1	few
CASSLLSAGENEQFF	TRBV12-3/TRBV12-4	NA
CASVLTGVYNEQFF	TRBV12-3/TRBV12-4	many
CASSQFRGVVVYGYTF	TRBV4-1	few
CASWTGHEKLFF	TRBV7-3	NA
CASSLVASGELFF	TRBV7-2	many
CASSFEGGQETQYF	TRBV7-9	few
CSVERFTTMQYF	TRBV29-1	few
CASETDNQPQHF	TRBV28	NA
CASRSRWTEAFF	TRBV27	few
CASSPSWAAGTSGTGELFF	TRBV18	NA
CASSLVGGGSGNQPQHF	TRBV7-4	NA
CASNPGGLYQPQHF	TRBV28	NA
CSARDWSGNIDNEQFF	TRBV20-1	NA
CAWTGQGNQPQHF	TRBV30	NA
CASSLEQGPQYF	TRBV5-4	few
CASSDSFRSEAFF	TRBV4-1	NA
CASSPRGQGDEQFF	TRBV7-8	many
CASSPRTGRLNTEAFF	TRBV27	few
CASSFLGPRTEAFF	TRBV28	NA
CASSARLAGVTYNEQFF	TRBV19	NA
CASSRTQQGGETQYF	TRBV7-2	few
CASSFPAYEQYF	TRBV7-2	many
CASSLLFTTDTQYF	TRBV7-2	many
CASSPPGVRVDGELFF	TRBV6-8	NA
CASSLEPGGRRETQYF	TRBV7-2	many
CASSETGTGPWEQYF	TRBV7-2	many
CASSFLAGGGNEQFF	TRBV7-2	NA
CAIQAGITGELFF	TRBV15	few
CSARGGGDTQYF	TRBV20-1	few
CAISESRFRTESNQPQHF	TRBV10-3	NA
CASSTGGAGELFF	TRBV19	NA
CASSLDFEKLFF	TRBV11-2	NA
CASSPDRVKYF	TRBV5-1	once
CASRTPGGFNNEQFF	TRBV6-2/TRBV6-3	NA
CASSHGTGSNTEAFF	TRBV5-1	NA
CASSYGQSQPQHF	TRBV7-2	few
CASSLEAGKSYEQYF	TRBV11-2	few